This T cell receptor beta chain was captured by sequencing in a study of beta chain features in type 1 diabetes. As to this clone: Its antigen is still unknown.

The sequenced template was cDNA made from the entire isolated RNA. Clones were sequenced by immunoSEQ multiplex PCR, and TCRdb holds only the in-frame ones, with some missing. In the table there are about 260,000 clones, about 63% of which are singletons. Sorting of CD4+ naive, central memory, regulatory and stem cell-like memory cells was performed via CD45RO/CCR7/CD25/CD127/CD95/CD27. Whole-study findings and limits: Across patients, naive, central memory and Treg TCRB repertoires exhibited apparently greater similarity than was observed across healthy donors.

The TCR comes from a man aged 25-40 years in good health. The specimen sequenced was naive CD4+ T cells from blood.

The CDR3 here is CSVVVRESYGYTF. As DNA, the CDR3 is TGCAGCGTTGTTGTCAGGGAATCGTATGGCTACACCTTC. The chain couples TRBV29-1 to TRBJ1-2; tentative D call: TRBD1 (5 bases). Germline lookup yields CDR1 SQVTM and CDR2 ANQGSEA. The CDR3 contains 13 residues. Deletions cut 4 bases from V and 5 bases from J, with 14 bases between.